The sequence of this T cell receptor (beta chain) was determined in a study of CD8+ T cells in alopecia areata. As for the study in general: Treated patients received oral tofacitinib, 5 to 10 mg twice daily. Tofacitinib lasted 6 to 18 months, then 6 months off drug.

The ends were cut back, 6 bases at V and 7 bases at J, with 10 bases in the middle. CDR1 is SGHAT and CDR2 is FQNNGV in the germline V gene. The CDR3 has 12 amino acids. Sequencing used cDNA as its template, made by extracting RNA and reverse transcribing it. The table came from immunoSEQ multiplex PCR; TCRdb's copy has only in-frame clones and leaves some out. This table has about 150,000 clones, 45% to 60% appearing once. This clone turned up a few times. The sequence came from a human donor with alopecia areata. The sequencing here drew on CD8+ T cells sorted from blood, taken at week 0. This chain joins TRBV11-2 and TRBJ2-1, with a possible D match to TRBD2 (6 bases). DNA for the CDR3: TGTGCCAGCAGATTGGGGGGAAATGAGCAGTTCTTC. This encodes CASRLGGNEQFF.